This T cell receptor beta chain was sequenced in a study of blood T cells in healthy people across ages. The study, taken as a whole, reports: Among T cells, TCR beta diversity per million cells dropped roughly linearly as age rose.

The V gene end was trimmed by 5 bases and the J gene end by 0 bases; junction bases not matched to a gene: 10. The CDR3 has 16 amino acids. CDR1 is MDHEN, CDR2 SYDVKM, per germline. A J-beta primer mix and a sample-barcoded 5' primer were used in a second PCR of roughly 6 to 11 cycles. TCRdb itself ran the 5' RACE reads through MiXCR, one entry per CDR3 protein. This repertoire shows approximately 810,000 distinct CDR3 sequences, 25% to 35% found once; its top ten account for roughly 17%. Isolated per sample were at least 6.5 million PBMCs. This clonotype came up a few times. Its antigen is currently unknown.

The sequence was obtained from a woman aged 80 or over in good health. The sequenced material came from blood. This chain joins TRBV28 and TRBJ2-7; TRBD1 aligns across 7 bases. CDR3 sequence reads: CASSPSDRARSYEQYF. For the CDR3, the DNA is TGTGCCAGCAGTCCCTCCGACAGGGCCCGCTCCTACGAGCAGTACTTC.